This T cell receptor beta chain was recorded in a study of early T cells in non-severe SARS-CoV-2 infection. Study in general: The sequenced material was bulk RNA from unsorted whole blood, and its chains were unpaired.

In this sample, this clonotype turned up many times. Its target is not known. Researchers attached unique molecular identifiers to individual cDNA molecules. TCRdb re-called the 5' RACE reads with MiXCR, one entry per CDR3 protein. The sample holds 55,000 to 65,000 distinct CDR3 sequences, more than 8.5% seen once. V was pared by 1 base and J by 2 bases, with 4 bases of the junction left unmatched. The CDR3 consists of 17 residues. Germline CDR1 is KGHSH and CDR2 is LQKENI. Study-wide points: VDJdb matches were skewed toward anti-spike CD8 T cell responses.

The sequence was obtained from an adult who was a healthcare worker with PCR-confirmed SARS-CoV-2 infection or an uninfected control (not recorded which). The rearrangement links TRBV18 to TRBJ2-1, with 11 bases fitting TRBD2. Sequenced material: whole blood. The CDR3 here is CASSPRLAGGTYNEQFF. DNA of the CDR3: TGTGCCAGCTCACCACGTTTAGCGGGAGGGACCTACAATGAGCAGTTCTTC. The complete variable domain, with remaining parts taken from reference TRBV18 and TRBJ2-1, reads NAGVMQNPRHLVRRRGQEARLRCSPMKGHSHVYWYRQLPEEGLKFMVYLQKENIIDESGMPKERFSAEFPKEGPSILRIQQVVRGDSAAYFCASSPRLAGGTYNEQFFGPGTRLTVL.